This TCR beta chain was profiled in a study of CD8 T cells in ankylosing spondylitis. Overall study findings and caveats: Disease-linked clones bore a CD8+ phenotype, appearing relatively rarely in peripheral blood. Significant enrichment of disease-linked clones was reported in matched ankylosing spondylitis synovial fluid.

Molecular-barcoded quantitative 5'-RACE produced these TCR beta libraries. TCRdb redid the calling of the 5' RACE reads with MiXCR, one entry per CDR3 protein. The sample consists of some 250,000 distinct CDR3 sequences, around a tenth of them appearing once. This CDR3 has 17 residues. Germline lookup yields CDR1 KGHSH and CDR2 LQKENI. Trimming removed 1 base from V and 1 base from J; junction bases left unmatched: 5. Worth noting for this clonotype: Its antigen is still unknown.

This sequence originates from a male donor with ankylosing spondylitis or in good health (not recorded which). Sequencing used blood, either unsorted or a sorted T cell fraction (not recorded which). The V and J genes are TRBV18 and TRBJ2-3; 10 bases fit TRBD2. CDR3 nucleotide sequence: TGTGCCAGCTCACCACGAAGTCTAGCGGGAGGCACAGATACGCAGTATTTT. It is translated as CASSPRSLAGGTDTQYF.